This TCR beta chain was retrieved from a study of blood T cells in healthy people across ages. With regard to this clonotype: Its antigen is unidentified.

Study observations and caveats: Strong correlation linked observed beta diversity and percent naive T cells. No conclusive comparison of naive versus antigen-experienced cells was possible with unsorted PBMCs. Age brought a roughly linear fall in TCR beta diversity measured per million T cells.

Primed by a sample-barcoded 5' primer and a J-beta primer mix, a second PCR proceeded for 7 to 11 cycles. TCRdb recomputed calls from the 5' RACE reads with MiXCR, one row per CDR3 protein. The sample has under 1,000,000 distinct CDR3 sequences, 35% to 40% seen once. V was pared by 2 bases and J by 0 bases, with 14 bases between. The V gene's germline CDR1 is LGHNA and CDR2 YNFKEQ. This CDR3 spans 17 amino acids. The chain employs TRBV4-2 and TRBJ2-1, with D possibly TRBD2 on 5 matching bases. The material sequenced was blood. The clonotype originates from a young man in good health. CDR3 in amino acids: CASSQSPTGSSYNEQFF. For the CDR3, the DNA is TGTGCCAGCAGCCAAAGCCCAACGGGGAGCTCCTACAATGAGCAGTTCTTC.